Listed here are 20 T cell receptor beta chains from one sample, sequenced in a study of T cells in Graves' hyperthyroidism and ophthalmopathy. Amplification of TCR beta CDR3 regions was performed using RNA transcripts as template. The primer set for the first-round RT-PCR of the TCR CDR3 was HTBI. One entry per CDR3 protein results from TCRdb running MiXCR on the multiplex PCR reads. The sample yields 550,000 to 600,000 distinct CDR3 sequences, 14% seen once. The sample comprised blood. These receptor sequences come from a young woman with Graves' ophthalmopathy.

This clonotype was recorded at least ten times. J is TRBJ2-1 and V is TRBV6-1; possibly TRBD2 for D (6 bases). Germline CDR1 reads MNHNS; CDR2 reads SASEGT. The CDR3 totals 14 residues. Deletions cut 5 bases from V and 6 bases from J, with 14 bases between. The CDR3 DNA reads TGTGCCAGCAGTCCCGCGACTAGTCTCAATGAGCAGTTCTTC. Protein sequence: CASSPATSLNEQFF.

Ten or more counts support this clonotype. The chain uses TRBV6-1 and TRBJ2-7, with a tentative D call TRBD2 (5 bases). Germline V lookup: CDR1 MNHNS, CDR2 SASEGT. The CDR3 consists of 14 residues. V was shortened by 7 bases and J by 5 bases, with 18 bases between the two germline ends. CDR3 DNA sequence: TGTGCCAGCATGCCGGCTAGCCCCGTCGACGAGCAGTACTTC. This translates into CASMPASPVDEQYF.

This clonotype was counted between two and nine times. The chain carries TRBV5-1 and TRBJ2-5; 11 nucleotides line up with TRBD1. With 7 bases clipped from V and 4 bases from J, the junction kept 6 bases outside the gene matches. Germline V gene sequence: CDR1 SGHRS, CDR2 YFSETQ. This CDR3 is 14 amino acids long. The CDR3 spells CASGVGTGGETQYF. DNA of the CDR3: TGCGCCAGCGGGGTCGGGACAGGGGGAGAGACCCAGTACTTC. Drawing the rest from reference TRBV5-1 and TRBJ2-5, the complete variable domain is KAGVTQTPRYLIKTRGQQVTLSCSPISGHRSVSWYQQTPGQGLQFLFEYFSETQRNKGNFPGRFSGRQFSNSRSEMNVSTLELGDSALYLCASGVGTGGETQYFGPGTRLLVL.

In this sample, this clonotype turned up a few times. The V call is TRBV4-1, the J call TRBJ2-1, with 12 positions matching TRBD1. This CDR3 contains 17 residues. V was pared by 3 bases and J by 8 bases, with 11 bases of the junction left unmatched. Germline V CDR1 and CDR2: MGHRA, YSYEKL. Written as DNA, the CDR3 is TGCGCCAGCAGCCACGCCCCACCGGGACAGGGGGCTGATGAGCAGTTCTTC. Residues: CASSHAPPGQGADEQFF.

The V gene is TRBV29-1, the J gene TRBJ1-2, with 9 positions matching TRBD1. The CDR3 covers 15 residues. J was trimmed by 1 base and V by 7 bases; bases with no gene match: 10. The V gene's germline CDR1 is SQVTM and CDR2 ANQGSEA. CDR3 region: CSASPPGQGNYGYTF. CDR3 nucleotide sequence: TGCAGCGCATCACCCCCGGGACAGGGTAACTATGGCTACACCTTC.

This clonotype was detected many times. CDR3 in amino acids: CASSLLAGGPTGELFF. The CDR3 DNA reads as TGTGCCAGCAGCTTACTAGCGGGAGGGCCGACCGGGGAGCTGTTTTTT. The chain couples TRBV7-2 to TRBJ2-2, with TRBD2 matching over 12 bases. The V and J ends lost 2 bases and 5 bases, in that order; junction bases with no gene match: 3. Germline values: CDR1 SGHTA, CDR2 FQGNSA. This CDR3 is 16 amino acids long.

On this clonotype: This may be a read error, as it is one base from a much larger clone. DNA for the CDR3: TGCGCCAGCAGCCAAGATATGGTTACAGACTTTGAAGCTTTCTTT. Translating it yields CASSQDMVTDFEAFF. V and J are TRBV4-3 and TRBJ1-1, with D unclear. Per germline, CDR1 LGHNA and CDR2 YSLEER. Trimming shortened V by 0 bases and J by 7 bases, and 15 bases separated the two germline ends. The CDR3 sequence is 15 residues long.

This clonotype was detected a few times. The chain has TRBV3-1 and TRBJ2-5, with D uncertain. The V gene's germline CDR1 is LGHDT and CDR2 YNNKEL (reference sequence). Trimming removed 1 base at V and 9 bases at J, with 12 bases between. This CDR3 region has 13 residues. CDR3 protein: CASSQGLGQAQYF. The CDR3 DNA reads as TGTGCCAGCAGCCAAGGTCTAGGGCAGGCCCAGTACTTC.

In this sample, this clonotype turned up many times. The chain uses TRBV2 and TRBJ1-3; no definite D call. Trimming removed 0 bases from V and 0 bases from J, with 9 bases in between. The length of the CDR3 is 16 residues. CDR1 is SNHLY and CDR2 is FYNNEI in the germline V gene. CDR3 region: CASSEANTFSGNTIYF. The CDR3 DNA follows: TGTGCCAGCAGTGAAGCCAACACCTTCTCTGGAAACACCATATATTTT.

This clonotype was seen a few times. The chain employs TRBV6-6 and TRBJ2-7; D gene unclear. The germline V gene encodes CDR1 MNHNY and CDR2 SVGAGI (reference sequence). This CDR3 spans 14 amino acids. With 2 bases removed from V and 2 bases from J, the gap between germline ends came to 10 bases. CDR3 amino acids: CASSYTPWAYEQYF. In DNA, the CDR3 is TGTGCCAGCAGTTACACCCCCTGGGCCTACGAGCAGTACTTC.

CDR3: CASSLGTSGRARVSYNEQFF. The CDR3 coding sequence is TGTGCCAGCAGCTTAGGGACTAGCGGGAGGGCCCGTGTGTCCTACAATGAGCAGTTCTTC. The chain combines TRBV11-2 with TRBJ2-1; 15 bases match TRBD2. Germline CDR1 SGHAT, CDR2 FQNNGV. The length of the CDR3 is 20 residues. The J segment lost 1 base and the V segment lost 1 base, leaving 8 bases of the junction unmatched.

This clonotype was recorded many times. The CDR3 here is CASSILRGESYEQYF. CDR3 nucleotides: TGTGCCAGTAGTATCTTGCGGGGAGAGTCCTACGAGCAGTACTTC. The chain recombines TRBV19 with TRBJ2-7; TRBD2 is a possible D gene (6 bases). Trimming pared 3 bases from V and 1 base from J, leaving 13 bases between. The CDR3 sequence is 15 residues long. Germline values: CDR1 LNHDA, CDR2 SQIVND (reference sequence).

In the case of this clonotype: One base away lies a much larger clone, so this may be a sequencing read error. The chain carries TRBV10-3 and TRBJ2-7; weak D call: TRBD2 (5 bases). This CDR3 comprises 13 residues. Trimming took off 6 bases at V and 3 bases at J, with 12 bases between the two ends. Germline V lookup: CDR1 ENHRY, CDR2 SYGVKD. The CDR3 loop is CAIRVTGDYEQYF. CDR3 in DNA: TGTGCCATCAGAGTCACCGGGGACTACGAGCAGTACTTC.

The chain joins TRBV7-9 to TRBJ2-1, with D perhaps being TRBD1 or TRBD2 (5 bases each). V lost 5 bases to trimming and J lost 5 bases, with 13 bases between them. The CDR3 loop spans 14 amino acids. Germline assignment: CDR1 SEHNR and CDR2 FQNEAQ (reference sequence). The DNA for the CDR3 is TGTGCCAGCAGCCGGGACCTTTCAAACAATGAGCAGTTCTTC. Translating it yields CASSRDLSNNEQFF.

Many counts were recorded for this clonotype. V is TRBV28 and J is TRBJ1-2; no firm D call. Germline V gene sequence: CDR1 MDHEN, CDR2 SYDVKM. The V end lost 5 bases, the J end lost 4 bases, and 14 bases lay between the germline ends. This CDR3 has 14 amino acids. The CDR3 loop is CASSPSPAGYGYTF. CDR3 nucleotides: TGTGCCAGCAGTCCCAGCCCCGCGGGCTATGGCTACACCTTC.

This clonotype was detected ten times or more. The chain links TRBV6-1 to TRBJ1-2; 8 bases align to TRBD1. The CDR3 loop spans 13 amino acids. The germline CDR1 and CDR2 sequences are MNHNS and SASEGT. The junction had 6 bases not matched to a gene; V was cut back by 5 bases and J by 7 bases. The CDR3 loop reads CASSYMGQAGYTF. CDR3 DNA sequence: TGTGCCAGCAGTTATATGGGACAGGCTGGCTACACCTTC.

Many counts were recorded for this clonotype. V is TRBV2 and J is TRBJ1-2, with 10 positions matching TRBD1. The germline V gene has CDR1 SNHLY and CDR2 FYNNEI. The CDR3 length is 14 residues. V shed 8 bases and J 3 bases; nucleotides not matched to a gene: 6. For the CDR3, the DNA is TGTGCCAGCGGAAGACAGGGGGCAGACTATGGCTACACCTTC. It yields the protein CASGRQGADYGYTF.

There are many counts of this clonotype. The genes are TRBV5-1 and TRBJ1-2; no definite D call. The ends were cut back, 0 bases at V and 9 bases at J, with 15 bases in the middle. Per the germline V gene, CDR1 is SGHRS and CDR2 is YFSETQ. The CDR3 is 14 amino acids. The CDR3 spells CASSLEYGIGRYTF. CDR3 DNA sequence: TGCGCCAGCAGCTTGGAGTACGGTATCGGGCGCTACACCTTC.

This sequence joins TRBV9 and TRBJ2-1; 11 bases map to TRBD2. Germline V gene sequence: CDR1 SGDLS, CDR2 YYNGEE. With 0 bases clipped from V and 7 bases from J, the junction kept 12 bases outside the gene matches. The CDR3 length is 18 residues. The CDR3 DNA follows: TGTGCCAGCAGCGTAGCTACTAGCGGGAGAGGTGGGGGAAATGAGCAGTTCTTC. Protein sequence: CASSVATSGRGGGNEQFF.

This clonotype was picked up a small number of times. This chain joins TRBV9 and TRBJ2-7, with TRBD2 matching over 7 bases. Germline values: CDR1 SGDLS, CDR2 YYNGEE. The CDR3 runs 13 residues. Trimming at V came to 7 bases and at J to 2 bases, leaving 6 bases not matched to a gene. The CDR3 sequence: CASGGAGTYEQYF. The CDR3 bases are TGTGCCAGCGGAGGAGCGGGAACCTACGAGCAGTACTTC.